The rows below give T cell receptor beta chains drawn from one sample of a study of breast tumors, draining lymph nodes, adjacent tissues. TCRdb reanalysed the multiplex PCR reads using MiXCR and keeps one entry per CDR3 protein. The table records over 150,000 distinct CDR3 sequences, 25% to 40% of them present only once. Specimen: axillary lymph node tissue. Source of these receptors: a female donor with breast cancer. Some clones in this sample may be carry-over from other donors' samples. CDR3s include the opening cysteine and the closing phenylalanine or tryptophan. Each record gives: V gene, J gene, D gene, clone size, CDR3 protein. The D gene is left open where the match is weak. The size entry is marked missing in some rows and otherwise reads once, few, many or a size class.

v_gene: TRBV7-2; j_gene: TRBJ2-7; d_gene: TRBD2; abundance: many; CDR3aa: CASSFSGGSQMEQYF
v_gene: TRBV5-1; j_gene: TRBJ2-6; d_gene: .; abundance: .; CDR3aa: CASSPGEGENVLTF
v_gene: TRBV20-1; j_gene: TRBJ1-1; d_gene: .; abundance: many; CDR3aa: CSARDEVRPNTEAFF
v_gene: TRBV4-2; j_gene: TRBJ2-2; d_gene: .; abundance: .; CDR3aa: CASSQSGELFF
v_gene: TRBV7-9; j_gene: TRBJ1-1; d_gene: .; abundance: .; CDR3aa: CASSLAGSKAFF
v_gene: TRBV30; j_gene: TRBJ2-3; d_gene: .; abundance: many; CDR3aa: CASALSGDTQYF
v_gene: TRBV11-2; j_gene: TRBJ2-2; d_gene: .; abundance: few; CDR3aa: CASSFSGLTTGELFF
v_gene: TRBV7-9; j_gene: TRBJ1-5; d_gene: .; abundance: many; CDR3aa: CASSLDGEGNQPQHF
v_gene: TRBV20-1; j_gene: TRBJ1-5; d_gene: TRBD1; abundance: many; CDR3aa: CSATPTGTILSNQPQHF
v_gene: TRBV11-2; j_gene: TRBJ2-1; d_gene: .; abundance: many; CDR3aa: CASSPLGSYNEQFF
v_gene: TRBV6-5; j_gene: TRBJ2-7; d_gene: .; abundance: many; CDR3aa: CASSYSQNHDYEQYF
v_gene: TRBV6-2/TRBV6-3; j_gene: TRBJ2-2; d_gene: .; abundance: .; CDR3aa: CASSYSTGELFF
v_gene: TRBV7-8; j_gene: .; d_gene: .; abundance: .; CDR3aa: CASSLDPRGTEAFF
v_gene: TRBV18; j_gene: TRBJ2-7; d_gene: TRBD1; abundance: few; CDR3aa: CAGSLADRGLYF
v_gene: TRBV4-2; j_gene: TRBJ1-5; d_gene: .; abundance: many; CDR3aa: CASSQDRRQPQHF
v_gene: TRBV7-7; j_gene: TRBJ2-2; d_gene: TRBD1; abundance: many; CDR3aa: CASSLTTGVNTGELFF
v_gene: TRBV6-5; j_gene: TRBJ2-2; d_gene: TRBD2; abundance: .; CDR3aa: CASSHVGLAGVTGELFF
v_gene: TRBV7-8; j_gene: TRBJ2-7; d_gene: .; abundance: many; CDR3aa: CASSLVQGSSYEQYF
v_gene: TRBV9; j_gene: TRBJ1-3; d_gene: .; abundance: many; CDR3aa: CASSVGSLGKPSGNTIYF
v_gene: TRBV20-1; j_gene: TRBJ2-5; d_gene: .; abundance: .; CDR3aa: CSARGRGSQYF
v_gene: TRBV5-6; j_gene: TRBJ1-4; d_gene: .; abundance: many; CDR3aa: CASSSFPRRDEKLFF
v_gene: TRBV7-3; j_gene: TRBJ2-3; d_gene: .; abundance: many; CDR3aa: CASSVLGGPPDTQYF
v_gene: TRBV6-6; j_gene: TRBJ1-4; d_gene: .; abundance: .; CDR3aa: CASSLGGREGKLFF
v_gene: TRBV7-3; j_gene: TRBJ2-1; d_gene: .; abundance: many; CDR3aa: CASSTQGVGNEQFF
v_gene: TRBV19; j_gene: TRBJ2-1; d_gene: .; abundance: many; CDR3aa: CASSWVAQNEQFF
v_gene: TRBV12-3/TRBV12-4; j_gene: TRBJ2-7; d_gene: .; abundance: many; CDR3aa: CASSLRGGASYEQYF
v_gene: TRBV20-1; j_gene: TRBJ2-1; d_gene: .; abundance: many; CDR3aa: CSARDPGLAQSYNEQFF
v_gene: TRBV7-6; j_gene: TRBJ2-1; d_gene: TRBD2; abundance: many; CDR3aa: CASSLVAGGAYNEQFF
v_gene: TRBV29-1; j_gene: TRBJ1-4; d_gene: .; abundance: .; CDR3aa: CSVGSTGLPEKLFF
v_gene: TRBV9; j_gene: TRBJ2-3; d_gene: .; abundance: .; CDR3aa: CASSVATEGAGEDTDTQYF
v_gene: TRBV20-1; j_gene: TRBJ1-2; d_gene: .; abundance: many; CDR3aa: CSAREFEGRGYTF
v_gene: TRBV7-2; j_gene: TRBJ2-7; d_gene: .; abundance: many; CDR3aa: CASSRDQLNYEQYF
v_gene: TRBV20-1; j_gene: TRBJ2-3; d_gene: .; abundance: many; CDR3aa: CSARAGLNTQYF
v_gene: TRBV19; j_gene: TRBJ2-1; d_gene: .; abundance: many; CDR3aa: CASSIGVSEQFF
v_gene: TRBV2; j_gene: TRBJ2-3; d_gene: TRBD2; abundance: many; CDR3aa: CASSERLAGAITSTDTQYF
v_gene: TRBV3-1; j_gene: TRBJ2-7; d_gene: TRBD2; abundance: once; CDR3aa: CPSSQSLGLAGGYEQYF
v_gene: TRBV24-1; j_gene: TRBJ1-5; d_gene: TRBD1; abundance: .; CDR3aa: CATSDPGQGEETQHF
v_gene: TRBV5-5; j_gene: TRBJ2-7; d_gene: TRBD2; abundance: .; CDR3aa: CASSRSITSGDSYEQYF
v_gene: TRBV20-1; j_gene: TRBJ2-1; d_gene: TRBD2; abundance: many; CDR3aa: CSAEGLAGFNEQFF
v_gene: TRBV6-2/TRBV6-3; j_gene: TRBJ2-2; d_gene: .; abundance: many; CDR3aa: CASSYNAGITGELFF
v_gene: TRBV18; j_gene: TRBJ1-3; d_gene: .; abundance: many; CDR3aa: CASSPTGSDTIYF
v_gene: TRBV7-8; j_gene: TRBJ2-1; d_gene: .; abundance: many; CDR3aa: CASSLGRRASNEQFF
v_gene: TRBV18; j_gene: TRBJ2-3; d_gene: .; abundance: few; CDR3aa: CASSPNRVTDTQYF
v_gene: TRBV29-1; j_gene: TRBJ2-7; d_gene: TRBD2; abundance: many; CDR3aa: CSVRRGTSRVEQYF